The 18 T cell receptor beta chains below come from one sample, sequenced in a study of blood T cell repertoires in COVID-19. Assay: immunoSEQ multiplex PCR; the TCRdb copy retains only in-frame clones and omits some. The data hold over 130,000 clones, with 65% to 90% observed a single time. Specimen: peripheral blood. These receptors came from a man in his 70s with acute or convalescent COVID-19.

The rearrangement joins TRBV6-4 to TRBJ2-7; D perhaps matches TRBD1 (6 bases). The ends were cut back, 3 bases at V and 3 bases at J, with 9 bases in the middle. This CDR3 region has 13 residues. Per germline, CDR1 MRHNA and CDR2 SNTAGT. The CDR3 spells CASSEGHNYEQYF. In DNA, the CDR3 is TGTGCCAGCAGTGAGGGACACAACTACGAGCAGTACTTC.

The genes are TRBV11-2 and TRBJ2-1; 10 nucleotides match TRBD2. This CDR3 has 15 amino acids. Germline-derived CDR1 and CDR2 are SGHAT and FQNNGV. Trimming took 1 base from V and 5 from J; bases not matched to a gene: 2. CDR3: CASSLVLAGNNEQFF. DNA of the CDR3: TGTGCCAGCAGCTTAGTACTAGCGGGAAACAATGAGCAGTTCTTC.

J is TRBJ2-1 and V is TRBV9, with 10 positions matching TRBD2. The V and J ends lost 0 bases and 9 bases, in that order; junction bases with no gene match: 9. Germline values: CDR1 SGDLS, CDR2 YYNGEE. The CDR3 runs to 16 residues. The CDR3 loop is CASSVGGLAGVGEQFF. For the CDR3, the DNA is TGTGCCAGCAGCGTAGGTGGCCTAGCGGGAGTCGGTGAGCAGTTCTTC.

This clone was recorded only once. The chain combines TRBV27 with TRBJ2-7; TRBD2 is a possible D gene (6 bases). V dropped 2 bases and J dropped 0 bases, with 11 bases sitting between them. CDR3 length: 15 residues. CDR1 and CDR2 (germline): MNHEY, SMNVEV (reference sequence). The CDR3 is CASSLGSGYSYEQYF. In nucleotides, the CDR3 is TGTGCCAGCAGTTTAGGTAGCGGATACTCCTACGAGCAGTACTTC.

The chain links TRBV28 to TRBJ2-7, with D tentatively TRBD2 (6 bases). From germline, CDR1 is MDHEN and CDR2 SYDVKM. This CDR3 spans 14 amino acids. V was clipped by 2 bases and J by 4 bases, with 12 bases between them. The CDR3 bases are TGTGCCAGCAGTTTAGCAGGACTACTATACGAGCAGTACTTC. Protein sequence: CASSLAGLLYEQYF.

V gene TRBV6-2 or TRBV6-3 combines with J gene TRBJ2-5; D is unclear. Germline CDR1 is MNHEY and CDR2 is SVGEGT. There are 16 residues in the CDR3. Between the trimmed V and J ends, which lost 0 bases and 5 bases, there was a span of 16 bases. The CDR3 region is CASSYSASDFGETQYF. DNA of the CDR3: TGTGCCAGCAGTTACTCCGCCTCGGATTTCGGGGAGACCCAGTACTTC.

The genes are TRBV18 and TRBJ2-7; possible D gene TRBD1, 5 bases. V was clipped by 2 bases and J by 0 bases, with 14 bases between them. The CDR3 runs to 16 residues. Germline CDR1 and CDR2: KGHSH and LQKENI. The CDR3, as DNA: TGTGCCAGCTCACCATTCAGGGCCTCAAGCTCCTACGAGCAGTACTTC. Translating gives CASSPFRASSSYEQYF.

The rearrangement uses TRBV28 and TRBJ2-1; TRBD1 might be the D (7 bases). From germline, CDR1 is MDHEN and CDR2 SYDVKM. There are 15 residues in the CDR3. V shed 5 bases and J shed 5 bases, with 16 bases lying between them. The CDR3 DNA reads as TGTGCCAGCAGTCCCCCAGGGGGAGGCCACAATGAGCAGTTCTTC. Translating it yields CASSPPGGGHNEQFF.

On this clone itself: An end of the junction differs from the germline gene, which may be a read error. The same CDR3 also results from other DNA sequences found in this sample. The J gene is TRBJ2-3, the V gene TRBV28, with D perhaps matching TRBD1 (5 bases). The germline CDR1 and CDR2 sequences are MDHEN and SYDVKM. The CDR3 contains 14 residues. The CDR3, as DNA: TGTGCCAGTAGTTTAGGTGCAGGGATGGATACGCAGTATTTT. Amino acid sequence: CASSLGAGMDTQYF.

The V and J genes are TRBV7-3 and TRBJ2-3, with 7 bases matching TRBD1. Looked up from germline, CDR1 is SGHTA and CDR2 is FQGTGA. The V gene end was trimmed by 5 bases and the J gene end by 4 bases; junction bases not matched to a gene: 6. The CDR3 is made up of 14 amino acids. CDR3 in DNA: TGTGCCAGCAGCCCCGACAGGGCAGCAGATACGCAGTATTTT. Amino acid sequence: CASSPDRAADTQYF.

A word on this clone: Other DNA sequences in this specimen translate into the identical CDR3. The chain combines TRBV5-1 with TRBJ1-3; D uncertain. The V gene's germline CDR1 is SGHRS and CDR2 YFSETQ. The CDR3 consists of 15 residues. Trimming pared 0 bases from V and 0 bases from J, leaving 7 bases between. The CDR3, as DNA: TGCGCCAGCAGCTTGGATGGAGTCTCTGGAAACACCATATATTTT. Translated, it gives CASSLDGVSGNTIYF.

The rearrangement joins TRBV5-4 to TRBJ2-7; the D gene is possibly TRBD1 (6 bases). Germline assignment: CDR1 SGHNT and CDR2 YYREEE (reference sequence). This CDR3 comprises 14 residues. Trimming removed 4 bases from V and 1 base from J, with 12 bases in between. As DNA, the CDR3 is TGTGCCAGCAGCAAACAGGGCGGGTCCTACGAGCAGTACTTC. As protein: CASSKQGGSYEQYF.

CDR3 DNA: TGTGCCAGCAGAGCTACCGGGACTAGCGAGTACAATGAGCAGTTCTTC. Its translation: CASRATGTSEYNEQFF. The V and J genes are TRBV11-2 and TRBJ2-1; the match to TRBD2 covers 10 bases. The CDR3 consists of 16 residues. V lost 6 bases to trimming and J lost 4 bases; unmatched junction nucleotides: 9. CDR1 is SGHAT and CDR2 is FQNNGV in the germline V gene.

The chain joins TRBV5-1 to TRBJ1-2; 9 bases agree with TRBD1. Trimming removed 1 base from V and 5 bases from J; junction bases left unmatched: 6. Germline assignment: CDR1 SGHRS and CDR2 YFSETQ. This CDR3 is 15 amino acids long. CDR3 region: CASSLTRTGDYGYTF. The CDR3 DNA reads as TGCGCCAGCAGCTTGACCCGGACAGGGGATTATGGCTACACCTTC.

The V gene is TRBV18, the J gene TRBJ1-1; tentative D call: TRBD1 (5 bases). Germline V gives CDR1 KGHSH, CDR2 LQKENI. The V end was cut by 2 bases, the J end by 4 bases, with 14 bases between. There are 15 residues in the CDR3. CDR3 sequence (DNA): TGTGCCAGCTCACCATCCGGAGGGGCGTCCACTGAAGCTTTCTTT. Its protein is CASSPSGGASTEAFF. Looking up the rest from reference TRBV18 and TRBJ1-1 gives the full variable domain: NAGVMQNPRHLVRRRGQEARLRCSPMKGHSHVYWYRQLPEEGLKFMVYLQKENIIDESGMPKERFSAEFPKEGPSILRIQQVVRGDSAAYFCASSPSGGASTEAFFGQGTRLTVV.

For the CDR3, the DNA is TGTGCCAGCAGCTTGGAGGCTAGCTCCTACGAGCAGTACTTC. Translated, it gives CASSLEASSYEQYF. V is TRBV5-4 and J is TRBJ2-7, with D unresolved. V lost 0 bases and J 0 bases, leaving 7 bases between the germline ends. This CDR3 region has 14 residues. In germline, CDR1 is SGHNT, CDR2 YYREEE (reference sequence).

The gene calls are TRBV30 and TRBJ1-1; 7 bases are a match to TRBD1. Trimming took 4 bases from V and 7 from J; bases not matched to a gene: 9. The CDR3 totals 13 residues. Germline V gene lookup returns CDR1 GTSNPN and CDR2 SVGIG (reference sequence). For the CDR3, the DNA is TGTGCCTGGACCCGACAGGGTCCCAATGAAGCTTTCTTT. This gives the protein CAWTRQGPNEAFF.

The chain uses TRBV4-2 and TRBJ2-6; tentative D call: TRBD2 (6 bases). This CDR3 comprises 16 residues. Trimming shortened V by 0 bases and J by 3 bases, and 9 bases separated the two germline ends. Germline CDR1 LGHNA, CDR2 YNFKEQ. CDR3 amino acids: CASSQDGGIGANVLTF. The CDR3 coding sequence is TGTGCCAGCAGCCAAGATGGAGGGATTGGGGCCAACGTCCTGACTTTC.